Presented here are 9 T cell receptor beta chains from one specimen sequenced in a study of shared clonotypes between healthy human individuals. The data were produced by immunoSEQ multiplex PCR, yet TCRdb's version contains in-frame clones alone and is incomplete. The table shows roughly 1 million clones, with about 80% occurring only once. Sequencing input: memory CD4+ T cells from PBMCs. Subset noted: CD45RA-negative fraction. These receptors were collected from a man aged 18 to 30 in good health. Some clones in this sample may be carry-over from other donors' samples.

The CDR3 DNA sequence: TGTGCCAGTATCGGGACAGGGGATAACTATGGCTACACCTTC. Protein sequence: CASIGTGDNYGYTF. The chain combines TRBV19 with TRBJ1-2, with TRBD1 identical over 10 bases. Trimming cost V 7 bases and J 1 base; bases outside gene matches: 3. The CDR3 covers 14 residues. Germline V CDR1 and CDR2: LNHDA, SQIVND (reference sequence).

The chain employs TRBV6-6 and TRBJ1-5; the match to TRBD1 covers 8 bases. CDR1 MNHNY and CDR2 SVGAGI come from the germline V gene (reference sequence). CDR3 length equals 14 residues. V dropped 8 bases and J dropped 4; count of bases not matched to a gene: 7. The CDR3 DNA reads TGTGCCAGCGCAGCAGGGGGCATTAATCAGCCCCAGCATTTT. Residues: CASAAGGINQPQHF.

This CDR3 is CASSYGGTRYNEQFF. The CDR3 DNA is TGTGCCAGCAGTTACGGCGGGACAAGATACAATGAGCAGTTCTTC. The J gene is TRBJ2-1, the V gene TRBV6-6, with D possibly being TRBD1 or TRBD2 (6 bases each). This CDR3 has 15 amino acids. Trimming took off 2 bases at V and 4 bases at J, with 12 bases between the two ends. CDR1 is MNHNY and CDR2 is SVGAGI in the germline V gene (reference sequence).

The CDR3 bases are TGTGCCAGCAGAGCGTCGACAGGTCAAGAGACCCAGTACTTC. Its protein is CASRASTGQETQYF. This rearrangement joins TRBV2 to TRBJ2-5; the D gene is possibly TRBD1 (6 bases). Germline CDR1 reads SNHLY; CDR2 reads FYNNEI. The CDR3 runs to 14 residues. The V gene lost 6 bases and the J gene lost 2 bases, with 13 bases spanning the gap.

With regard to this clone: With only one base between it and a far larger clone, this is likely a read error. The chain recombines TRBV7-2 with TRBJ1-4, with D unclear. The CDR3 length is 14 residues. Trimming cost V 0 bases and J 8 bases, with 10 bases left between them. The germline V gene has CDR1 SGHTA and CDR2 FQGNSA. CDR3 in DNA: TGTGCCAGCAGCTTAGCAAGGACTGGAGAAAAACTGTTTTTT. Its protein product is CASSLARTGEKLFF.

The chain is built from TRBV6-1 and TRBJ1-1; D is unresolved. Per germline, CDR1 MNHNS and CDR2 SASEGT. The V end was cut by 8 bases, the J end by 0 bases, with 10 bases between. This CDR3 has 13 amino acids. CDR3 DNA: TGTGCCAGCGGAGAGCACATGAACACTGAAGCTTTCTTT. This encodes CASGEHMNTEAFF.

V and J are TRBV23-1 and TRBJ2-7; D not resolved. TRBV23-1 is an ORF, and what it does is uncertain. Trimming removed 4 bases at V and 2 bases at J, with 15 bases between. The CDR3 consists of 15 residues. The CDR3 is CASSPGGRPTYEQYF. DNA of the CDR3: TGCGCCAGCAGTCCCGGTGGAAGACCCACCTACGAGCAGTACTTC.

The rearrangement uses TRBV5-5 and TRBJ2-1; D unclear. CDR1 is SGHKS and CDR2 is YYEKEE in the germline V gene (reference sequence). The CDR3 length is 18 residues. V was clipped by 3 bases and J by 5 bases, with 24 bases between them. Here the CDR3 DNA reads TGTGCCAGCAGCTCCAAACTGGGCCTATCCTCGCGACACAATGAGCAGTTCTTC. This translates into CASSSKLGLSSRHNEQFF.

This rearrangement joins TRBV5-4 to TRBJ2-7; 9 nucleotides agree with TRBD2. The CDR3 contains 16 residues. The junction had 7 bases not matched to a gene; V was cut back by 0 bases and J by 3 bases. Per germline, CDR1 SGHNT and CDR2 YYREEE (reference sequence). The chain's CDR3 is CASSLGVGLADYEQYF. The CDR3 coding sequence is TGTGCCAGCAGCTTGGGGGTGGGACTAGCCGACTACGAGCAGTACTTC.